This paragraph covers one T cell receptor beta chain sequence. Measured with immunoSEQ multiplex PCR; TCRdb has only the in-frame clones, and not every one. The sample holds about 120,000 clones, just under 95% seen once. Germline CDR1 and CDR2: ENHRY and SYGVKD. Trimming at V came to 6 bases and at J to 0 bases, leaving 9 bases not matched to a gene. The CDR3 totals 17 residues. This entry belongs to a study of siplizumab effects on memory and regulatory T cells. The J gene is TRBJ2-1, the V gene TRBV10-3; 9 bases are shared with TRBD2. Sequenced material: CD4+ T cells sorted from blood. This receptor was identified in a human donor in good health. As DNA, the CDR3 is TGTGCCATCAGGTCGACTAGCGGAGGGAGCTCCTACAATGAGCAGTTCTTC. This codes for CAIRSTSGGSSYNEQFF.